The 23 T cell receptor beta chains given below trace back to one sample, sequenced in a study of blood T cell repertoires in COVID-19. Repertoires were generated with immunoSEQ multiplex PCR, while TCRdb's copy carries only in-frame clones and drops some. Here the sample spans fewer than 100,000 clones, 84% being singletons. Material: peripheral blood. The receptors come from a woman aged 50 to 60 with acute or convalescent COVID-19.

The chain employs TRBV6-1 and TRBJ1-2, with 7 bases identical to TRBD1. The CDR3 is 14 amino acids. CDR1 is MNHNS, CDR2 SASEGT, per germline. The V and J ends lost 1 base and 8 bases, in that order; junction bases with no gene match: 7. CDR3 amino acids: CASSEVTGARGYTF. The CDR3 nucleotides read TGTGCCAGCAGTGAAGTAACAGGGGCGAGAGGCTACACCTTC.

The chain has TRBV7-8 and TRBJ1-5; 9 positions agree with TRBD1. Germline V CDR1 and CDR2: SGHVS, FQNEAQ. The CDR3 is 14 amino acids. V trimming: 5 bases; J trimming: 5 bases; junction bases outside the gene matches: 4. The CDR3 region has the DNA TGTGCCAGCAGCCCCGGGACAGGGTATCAGCCCCAGCATTTT. Protein sequence: CASSPGTGYQPQHF.

This clone was counted a few times. The chain combines TRBV5-6 with TRBJ1-6; D is unclear. The V gene lost 0 bases and the J gene lost 7 bases, with 11 bases spanning the gap. The CDR3 contains 15 residues. The germline V gene encodes CDR1 SGHDT and CDR2 YYEEEE. This chain's CDR3 is CASSLGGLANSPLHF. The DNA for the CDR3 is TGTGCCAGCAGCTTGGGTGGTCTAGCCAATTCACCCCTCCACTTT.

The CDR3 DNA reads as TGTGCCAGCAGAGACCGGACAGGGAATGGCTACACCTTC. Amino acids: CASRDRTGNGYTF. This chain connects TRBV14 to TRBJ1-2; 8 nucleotides align to TRBD1. V lost 6 bases to trimming and J lost 6 bases; unmatched junction nucleotides: 6. This CDR3 comprises 13 residues. CDR1 SGHDN and CDR2 FVKESK come from the germline V gene.

This chain uses TRBV4-1 with TRBJ2-7; unclear D gene. The V and J ends lost 4 bases and 0 bases respectively, with 13 bases between them. The germline CDR1 and CDR2 sequences are MGHRA and YSYEKL. This CDR3 contains 15 residues. CDR3 sequence (DNA): TGCGCCAGCAGCCCCCAGGTAGTAAACTCCTACGAGCAGTACTTC. Translation: CASSPQVVNSYEQYF.

This chain joins TRBV3-1 (or the pseudogene TRBV3-2) and TRBJ1-1; 11 bases align to TRBD1. The germline CDR1 and CDR2 sequences are LGHDT and YNNKEL (reference sequence). V lost 3 bases, J lost 5 bases, and 8 bases stayed unmatched. The CDR3 has 16 residues. CDR3 DNA sequence: TGTGCCAGCAGCCACGGGGGTGGGACAGGGGGGACTGAAGCTTTCTTT. It encodes CASSHGGGTGGTEAFF.

This chain connects TRBV11-1 to TRBJ2-7, with D possibly TRBD1 on 6 matching bases. Germline V gene sequence: CDR1 SGHAT, CDR2 FQDESV (reference sequence). The CDR3 runs 14 residues. Trimming cost V 5 bases and J 5 bases, with 16 bases left between them. This CDR3 reads CASSARPQGNEQYF. The DNA of the CDR3 is TGTGCCAGCAGCGCGCGACCACAGGGTAACGAGCAGTACTTC.

This chain links TRBV10-3 with TRBJ1-4; D perhaps matches TRBD1 (6 bases). Trimming pared 7 bases from V and 7 bases from J, leaving 13 bases between. There are 13 residues in the CDR3. The germline V gene has CDR1 ENHRY and CDR2 SYGVKD. The CDR3: CAIKGDGFEKLFF. The CDR3 DNA is TGTGCCATCAAGGGGGACGGATTTGAAAAACTGTTTTTT.

V and J are TRBV27 and TRBJ1-1; 10 bases agree with TRBD1. This CDR3 is built from 17 residues. The V gene end was trimmed by 5 bases and the J gene end by 2 bases; junction bases not matched to a gene: 11. CDR1 MNHEY and CDR2 SMNVEV come from the germline V gene (reference sequence). For the CDR3, the DNA is TGTGCCAGCAGTCCCATCGGGACAGGGGTTGGTAACACTGAAGCTTTCTTT. Residues: CASSPIGTGVGNTEAFF.

The chain has TRBV7-2 and TRBJ1-1; 12 positions agree with TRBD1. Germline lookup yields CDR1 SGHTA and CDR2 FQGNSA. The CDR3 sequence is 15 residues long. V gave up 3 bases and J gave up 5 bases; unmatched junction bases: 4. CDR3 in amino acids: CASSFGTGGYTEAFF. The CDR3 DNA sequence: TGTGCCAGCAGCTTCGGGACAGGGGGCTATACTGAAGCTTTCTTT.

V is TRBV5-4 and J is TRBJ1-1; tentatively, D is TRBD1 (5 bases). CDR3 length: 14 amino acids. Germline values: CDR1 SGHNT, CDR2 YYREEE (reference sequence). The germline V and J ends were trimmed by 5 bases and 1 base, with 12 bases remaining between them. DNA for the CDR3: TGTGCCAGCAGTCTCCGCGGGGGGAACACTGAAGCTTTCTTT. Translated: CASSLRGGNTEAFF.

The chain carries TRBV6-2 or TRBV6-3 and TRBJ2-7, with D hard to call. V was clipped by 4 bases and J by 3 bases, with 7 bases between them. From germline, CDR1 is MNHEY and CDR2 SVGEGT. This CDR3 comprises 12 residues. This CDR3 is CASSSEIYEQYF. CDR3 DNA: TGTGCCAGCAGTTCCGAGATCTACGAGCAGTACTTC.

The V gene is TRBV2, the J gene TRBJ2-3; TRBD2 is a possible D gene (5 bases). Trimming removed 4 bases from V and 1 base from J, with 15 bases in between. The germline CDR1 and CDR2 sequences are SNHLY and FYNNEI. The CDR3 loop spans 16 amino acids. CDR3 bases: TGTGCCAGCAGTGGCCTGGGGAGCTTTCGCACAGATACGCAGTATTTT. This translates into CASSGLGSFRTDTQYF.

The rearrangement links TRBV7-8 to TRBJ1-1, with D perhaps matching TRBD1 (5 bases). The length of the CDR3 is 14 residues. V lost 3 bases, J lost 5 bases, and 13 bases lay in between. The V gene's germline CDR1 is SGHVS and CDR2 FQNEAQ. The CDR3 nucleotides are TGTGCCAGCAGCTTCCGGCCGGGGGGGACTGAAGCTTTCTTT. Protein sequence: CASSFRPGGTEAFF.

This clone came up once. CDR3 region: CASTQGDGTKIPTF. Here the CDR3 DNA reads TGTGCCAGCACCCAGGGGGACGGGACAAAGATCCCGACCTTC. This chain connects TRBV6-1 to TRBJ1-2, with TRBD1 matching over 7 bases. The germline CDR1 and CDR2 sequences are MNHNS and SASEGT. The junction had 19 bases not matched to a gene; V was cut back by 7 bases and J by 14 bases. The CDR3 consists of 14 residues.

The rearrangement uses TRBV6-5 and TRBJ1-2, with D unclear. This CDR3 has 12 residues. V gave up 8 bases and J gave up 6 bases, with 13 bases separating them. Germline V lookup: CDR1 MNHEY, CDR2 SVGAGI. CDR3 coding DNA: TGTGCCAGCGCCCCGGCGAGCGATGGCTACACCTTC. Translating gives CASAPASDGYTF.

The J gene is TRBJ2-7, the V gene TRBV14; D may be TRBD1 (6 bases). Trimming stripped 2 bases from V and 12 bases from J, with 17 bases between. Germline-derived CDR1 and CDR2 are SGHDN and FVKESK. The CDR3 contains 13 residues. The CDR3 region is CASSQLQQGNPYF. The CDR3, as DNA: TGTGCCAGCAGCCAACTTCAACAGGGAAATCCGTACTTC.

The chain links TRBV24-1 to TRBJ1-2; D possibly corresponds to TRBD1 (5 bases). The CDR3 consists of 13 residues. The V end was cut by 4 bases, the J end by 5 bases, with 10 bases between. Germline V gene sequence: CDR1 KGHDR, CDR2 SFDVKD. The CDR3 DNA reads as TGTGCCACCAGTGACAAAGACAGTTATGGCTACACCTTC. It codes for CATSDKDSYGYTF.

This chain uses TRBV7-8 with TRBJ1-5; 7 bases map to TRBD1. The germline V gene has CDR1 SGHVS and CDR2 FQNEAQ. J gave up 2 bases and V 5 bases, and 9 bases lay outside the gene matches. The CDR3 contains 16 residues. CDR3 protein: CASSPGTDRGNQPQHF. CDR3 DNA sequence: TGTGCCAGCAGCCCAGGGACAGATAGGGGCAATCAGCCCCAGCATTTT.

V usage is TRBV6-5 and J usage is TRBJ2-7; 7 bases align to TRBD2. The CDR3 is 15 amino acids. Germline V gene data show CDR1 as MNHEY and CDR2 as SVGAGI. Losses at the gene ends were 2 bases for V and 7 bases for J; bases not matched to a gene: 11. DNA of the CDR3: TGTGCCAGCAGTTACCTAGCGACGGGAGGACAAGAGCAGTACTTC. It yields the protein CASSYLATGGQEQYF.

CDR3 amino acids: CASTRQGGEQYF. CDR3 in DNA: TGTGCCAGCACACGACAGGGTGGCGAGCAGTACTTC. The rearrangement uses TRBV27 and TRBJ2-7; 7 bases are a match to TRBD1. The junction had 6 bases not matched to a gene; V was cut back by 7 bases and J by 6 bases. Germline lookup yields CDR1 MNHEY and CDR2 SMNVEV (reference sequence). The CDR3 contains 12 residues.

The chain uses TRBV29-1 and TRBJ1-1, with D possibly being TRBD1 (6 bases). CDR1 is SQVTM and CDR2 is ANQGSEA in the germline V gene. V lost 7 bases to trimming and J lost 4 bases, with 13 bases between them. This CDR3 is 12 amino acids long. CDR3 nucleotide sequence: TGCAGCGGACGACAGGTGGGCACTGAAGCTTTCTTT. Amino acids: CSGRQVGTEAFF.

The CDR3 loop is CASSPQGSEAFF. In DNA form, the CDR3 reads TGTGCCAGCAGCCCGCAGGGATCTGAAGCTTTCTTT. V gene TRBV3-1 (or the pseudogene TRBV3-2) combines with J gene TRBJ1-1, with a weak D call TRBD1 (5 bases). From germline, CDR1 is LGHDT and CDR2 YNNKEL (reference sequence). The CDR3 is 12 amino acids. Trimming left V 4 bases short and J 6 bases short, with 9 bases between.